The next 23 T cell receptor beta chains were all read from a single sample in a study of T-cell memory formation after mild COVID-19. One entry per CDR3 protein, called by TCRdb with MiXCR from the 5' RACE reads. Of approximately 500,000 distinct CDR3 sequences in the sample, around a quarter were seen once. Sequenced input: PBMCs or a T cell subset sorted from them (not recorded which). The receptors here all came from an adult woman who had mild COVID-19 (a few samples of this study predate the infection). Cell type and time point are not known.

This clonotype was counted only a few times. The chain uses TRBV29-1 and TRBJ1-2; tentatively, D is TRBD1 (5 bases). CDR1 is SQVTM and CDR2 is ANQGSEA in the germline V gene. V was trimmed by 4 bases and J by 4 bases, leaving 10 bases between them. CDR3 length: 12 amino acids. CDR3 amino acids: CSVATDSYGYTF. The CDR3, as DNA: TGCAGCGTTGCGACAGATTCCTATGGCTACACCTTC.

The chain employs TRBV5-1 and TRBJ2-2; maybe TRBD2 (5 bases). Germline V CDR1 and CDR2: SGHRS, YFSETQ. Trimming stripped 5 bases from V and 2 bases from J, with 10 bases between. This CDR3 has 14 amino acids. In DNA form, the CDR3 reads TGCGCCAGCAGGAGTGGACTTAACACCGGGGAGCTGTTTTTT. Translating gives CASRSGLNTGELFF.

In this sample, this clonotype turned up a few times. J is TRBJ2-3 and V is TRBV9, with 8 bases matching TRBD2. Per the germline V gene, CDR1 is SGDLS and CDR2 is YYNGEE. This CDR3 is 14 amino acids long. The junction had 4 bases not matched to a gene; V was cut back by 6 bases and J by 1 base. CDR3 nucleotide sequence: TGTGCCAGCAATCGGCGGGGGGGCACAGATACGCAGTATTTT. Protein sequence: CASNRRGGTDTQYF.

The CDR3 spells CASRERPSYEQYF. In DNA form, the CDR3 reads TGTGCCAGCAGGGAGCGGCCTTCCTACGAGCAGTACTTC. V and J are TRBV2 and TRBJ2-7, with D perhaps matching TRBD2 (5 bases). Trimming took 6 bases from V and 1 from J, leaving 10 bases between them. Germline CDR1 reads SNHLY; CDR2 reads FYNNEI. The CDR3 length is 13 residues.

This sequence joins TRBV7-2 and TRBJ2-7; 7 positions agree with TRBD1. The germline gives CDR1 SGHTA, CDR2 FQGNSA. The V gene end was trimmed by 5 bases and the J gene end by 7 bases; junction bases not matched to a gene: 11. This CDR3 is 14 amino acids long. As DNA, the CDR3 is TGTGCCAGCAGCCCACCAGACAGGGTTGGGGAGCAGTACTTC. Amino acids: CASSPPDRVGEQYF.

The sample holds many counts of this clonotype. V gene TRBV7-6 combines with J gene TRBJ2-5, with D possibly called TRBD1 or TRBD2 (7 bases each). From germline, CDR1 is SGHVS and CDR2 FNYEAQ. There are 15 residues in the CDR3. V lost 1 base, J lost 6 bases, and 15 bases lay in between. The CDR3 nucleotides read TGTGCCAGCAGCTTAGAGGCGGGGGACAGACAGACCCAGTACTTC. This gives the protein CASSLEAGDRQTQYF.

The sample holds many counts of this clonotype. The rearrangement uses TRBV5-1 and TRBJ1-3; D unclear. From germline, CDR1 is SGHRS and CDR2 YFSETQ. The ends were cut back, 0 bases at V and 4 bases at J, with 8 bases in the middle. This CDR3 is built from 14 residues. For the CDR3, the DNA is TGCGCCAGCAGCTTGGGGCCAGCCGGAAACACCATATATTTT. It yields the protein CASSLGPAGNTIYF.

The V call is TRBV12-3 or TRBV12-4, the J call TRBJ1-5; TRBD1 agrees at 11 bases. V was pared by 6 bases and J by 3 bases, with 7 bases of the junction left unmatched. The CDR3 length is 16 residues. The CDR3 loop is CASSLGTGGFNQPQHF. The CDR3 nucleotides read TGTGCCAGCAGCCTTGGGACAGGGGGTTTCAATCAGCCCCAGCATTTT.

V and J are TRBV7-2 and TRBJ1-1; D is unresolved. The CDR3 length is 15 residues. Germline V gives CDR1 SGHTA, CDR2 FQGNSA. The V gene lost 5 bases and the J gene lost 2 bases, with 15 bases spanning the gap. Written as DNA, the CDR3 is TGTGCCAGCAGCCCCAGCCGTGTATTTAACACTGAAGCTTTCTTT. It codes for CASSPSRVFNTEAFF.

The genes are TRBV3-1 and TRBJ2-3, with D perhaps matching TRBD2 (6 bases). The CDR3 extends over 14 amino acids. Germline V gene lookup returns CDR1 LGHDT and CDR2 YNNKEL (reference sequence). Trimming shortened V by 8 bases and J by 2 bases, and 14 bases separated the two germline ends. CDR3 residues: CASRSGVTTDTQYF. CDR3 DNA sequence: TGTGCCAGCCGATCGGGGGTCACCACAGATACGCAGTATTTT.

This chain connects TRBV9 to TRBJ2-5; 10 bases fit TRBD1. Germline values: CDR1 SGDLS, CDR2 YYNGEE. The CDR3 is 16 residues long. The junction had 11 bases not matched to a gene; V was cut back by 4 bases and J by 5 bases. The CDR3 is CASSPRTGGFGETQYF. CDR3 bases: TGTGCCAGCAGCCCACGGACAGGGGGATTCGGCGAGACCCAGTACTTC.

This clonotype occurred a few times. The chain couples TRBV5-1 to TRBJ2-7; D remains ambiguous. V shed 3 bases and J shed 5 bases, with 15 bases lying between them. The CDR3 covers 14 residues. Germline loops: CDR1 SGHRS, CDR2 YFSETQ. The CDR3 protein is CASSSPEGINEQYF. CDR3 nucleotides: TGCGCCAGCAGCTCACCCGAAGGGATCAACGAGCAGTACTTC.

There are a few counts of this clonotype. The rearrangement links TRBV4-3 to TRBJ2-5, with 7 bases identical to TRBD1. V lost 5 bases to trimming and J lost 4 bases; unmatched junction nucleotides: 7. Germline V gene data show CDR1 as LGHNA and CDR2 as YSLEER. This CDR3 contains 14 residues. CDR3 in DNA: TGCGCCAGCAGCTCCCGGGACAGCGGAGAGACCCAGTACTTC. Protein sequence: CASSSRDSGETQYF.

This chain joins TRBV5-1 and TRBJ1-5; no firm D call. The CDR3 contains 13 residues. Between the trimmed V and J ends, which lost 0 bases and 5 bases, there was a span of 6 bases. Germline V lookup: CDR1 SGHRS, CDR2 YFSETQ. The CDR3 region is CASSLGGHQPQHF. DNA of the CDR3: TGCGCCAGCAGCTTGGGGGGTCATCAGCCCCAGCATTTT.

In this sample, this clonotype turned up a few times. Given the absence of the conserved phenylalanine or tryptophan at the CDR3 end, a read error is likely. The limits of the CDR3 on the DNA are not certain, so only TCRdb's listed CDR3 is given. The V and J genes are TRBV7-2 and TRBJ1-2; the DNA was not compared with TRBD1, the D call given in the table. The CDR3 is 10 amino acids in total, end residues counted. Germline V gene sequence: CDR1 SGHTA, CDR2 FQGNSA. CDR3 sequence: CASSFDMGCC.

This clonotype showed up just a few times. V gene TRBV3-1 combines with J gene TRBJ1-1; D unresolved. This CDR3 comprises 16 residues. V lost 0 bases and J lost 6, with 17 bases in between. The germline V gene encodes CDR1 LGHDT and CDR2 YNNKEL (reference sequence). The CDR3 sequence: CASSQDNGWYGAEAFF. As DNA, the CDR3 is TGTGCCAGCAGCCAAGACAATGGTTGGTACGGGGCTGAAGCTTTCTTT.

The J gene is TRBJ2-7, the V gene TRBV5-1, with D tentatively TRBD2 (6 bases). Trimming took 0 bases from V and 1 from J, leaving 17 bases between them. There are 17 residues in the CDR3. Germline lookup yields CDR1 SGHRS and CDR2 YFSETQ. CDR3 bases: TGCGCCAGCAGCTTGGGAGGAGGAGGGCCCAGTTCCTACGAGCAGTACTTC. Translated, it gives CASSLGGGGPSSYEQYF.

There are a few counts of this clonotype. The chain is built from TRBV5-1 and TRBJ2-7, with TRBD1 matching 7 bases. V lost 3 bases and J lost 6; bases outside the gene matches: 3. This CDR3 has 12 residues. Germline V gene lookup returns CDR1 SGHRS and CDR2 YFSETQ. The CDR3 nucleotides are TGCGCCAGCAGCTCTCAGGGGGTCGAGCAGTACTTC. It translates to CASSSQGVEQYF. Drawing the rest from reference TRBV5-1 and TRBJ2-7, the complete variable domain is KAGVTQTPRYLIKTRGQQVTLSCSPISGHRSVSWYQQTPGQGLQFLFEYFSETQRNKGNFPGRFSGRQFSNSRSEMNVSTLELGDSALYLCASSSQGVEQYFGPGTRLTVT.

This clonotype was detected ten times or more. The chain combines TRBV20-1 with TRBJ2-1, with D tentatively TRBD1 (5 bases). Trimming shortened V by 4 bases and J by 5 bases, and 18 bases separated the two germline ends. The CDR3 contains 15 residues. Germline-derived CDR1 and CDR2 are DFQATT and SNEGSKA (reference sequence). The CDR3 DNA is TGCAGTGCTACCCACTACCGACAGCCCGACAATGAGCAGTTCTTC. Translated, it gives CSATHYRQPDNEQFF.

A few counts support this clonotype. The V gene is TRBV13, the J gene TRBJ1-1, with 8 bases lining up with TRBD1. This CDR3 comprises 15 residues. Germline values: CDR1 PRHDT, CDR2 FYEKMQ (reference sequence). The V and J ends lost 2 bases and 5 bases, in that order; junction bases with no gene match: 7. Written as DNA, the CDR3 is TGTGCCAGCAGCTTACCTGACAGGGGCCAGACTGAAGCTTTCTTT. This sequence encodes CASSLPDRGQTEAFF.

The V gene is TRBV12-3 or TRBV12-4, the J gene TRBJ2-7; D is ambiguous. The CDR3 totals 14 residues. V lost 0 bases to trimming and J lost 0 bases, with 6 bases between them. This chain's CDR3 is CASSLARISYEQYF. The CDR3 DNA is TGTGCCAGCAGTTTAGCCCGCATCTCCTACGAGCAGTACTTC.

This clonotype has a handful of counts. CDR3 nucleotide sequence: TGTGCCAGCAGCTTAGAGCCTCGTGGGGGCAACGAGCAGTACTTC. It encodes CASSLEPRGGNEQYF. This chain connects TRBV7-3 to TRBJ2-7; TRBD1 might be the D (6 bases). Germline loops: CDR1 SGHTA, CDR2 FQGTGA. V lost 2 bases and J 5 bases, leaving 16 bases between the germline ends. This CDR3 region has 15 residues.

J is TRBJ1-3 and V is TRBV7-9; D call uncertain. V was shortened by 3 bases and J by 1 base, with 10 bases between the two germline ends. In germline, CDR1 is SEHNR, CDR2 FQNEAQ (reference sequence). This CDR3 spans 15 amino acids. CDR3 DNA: TGTGCCAGCAGCTTGGGCATGACGTCTGGAAACACCATATATTTT. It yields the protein CASSLGMTSGNTIYF.